The 28 T cell receptor beta chains below come from one sample, sequenced in a study of human T cells and chemical hapten exposure. Documented time point: patch test 3, about 24 weeks after DPC sensitization. Treatment specified: therapeutic diphenylcyclopropenone sensitization with weekly scalp DPC. MiXCR, run by TCRdb on the RACE reads, gives a single entry per CDR3 protein. The sample gives roughly 130,000 distinct CDR3 sequences, 10% to 12% of which show up once; around 2.5% is in the top ten. The starting material was whole blood, obtained in connection with sensitization to the hapten diphenylcyclopropenone (DPC). The receptor set was obtained from a woman aged 45-65 years with alopecia areata. Some clones in this sample may be carry-over from other donors' samples.

The rearrangement links TRBV29-1 to TRBJ2-7; the match to TRBD1 covers 10 bases. The CDR3 length is 12 residues. The junction had 4 bases not matched to a gene; V was cut back by 6 bases and J by 5 bases. The germline gives CDR1 SQVTM, CDR2 ANQGSEA. The CDR3 nucleotides are TGCAGCGTGGACAGGGGGGCCAACGAGCAGTACTTC. Translating it yields CSVDRGANEQYF.

The J gene is TRBJ1-2, the V gene TRBV7-2, with D unclear. V was trimmed by 1 base and J by 3 bases, leaving 6 bases between them. The CDR3 has 13 residues. In germline, CDR1 is SGHTA, CDR2 FQGNSA. The CDR3 here is CASSLDGDYGYTF. In nucleotides, the CDR3 is TGTGCCAGCAGCTTAGACGGCGACTATGGCTACACCTTC.

The CDR3 DNA is TGTGCCTGGAGTATTAATGAGGGGACCCAGTACTTC. Protein sequence: CAWSINEGTQYF. The gene calls are TRBV30 and TRBJ2-5, with D maybe TRBD2 (5 bases). This CDR3 comprises 12 residues. Germline V gene data show CDR1 as GTSNPN and CDR2 as SVGIG (reference sequence). V lost 2 bases and J lost 7, with 11 bases in between.

The chain is built from TRBV10-3 and TRBJ1-1; 8 bases match TRBD1. The trim removed 6 bases at V and 1 base at J, leaving 4 bases unmatched. CDR1 is ENHRY and CDR2 is SYGVKD in the germline V gene. CDR3 size: 14 residues. The CDR3 protein is CAIRGTGQNTEAFF. The CDR3 coding sequence is TGTGCCATCAGGGGGACAGGCCAGAACACTGAAGCTTTCTTT.

A few counts support this clonotype. The rearrangement uses TRBV9 and TRBJ2-3; the match to TRBD2 covers 8 bases. J gave up 11 bases and V 3 bases, and 11 bases lay outside the gene matches. The CDR3 covers 14 residues. Germline assignment: CDR1 SGDLS and CDR2 YYNGEE. CDR3 DNA: TGTGCCAGCAGCGCTTTACTAGCGGACGGGGTGCAGTATTTT. It translates to CASSALLADGVQYF.

This clonotype has just a few counts. The CDR3 sequence is CASSYRGNPGNQPQHF. Written as DNA, the CDR3 is TGTGCCAGCAGTTACAGAGGAAATCCGGGCAATCAGCCCCAGCATTTT. The chain is built from TRBV6-6 and TRBJ1-5; unclear D gene. Germline V gives CDR1 MNHNY, CDR2 SVGAGI (reference sequence). The V end lost 2 bases, the J end lost 2 bases, and 13 bases lay between the germline ends. The CDR3 sequence is 16 residues long.

This chain links TRBV20-1 with TRBJ2-1; 7 positions agree with TRBD2. From germline, CDR1 is DFQATT and CDR2 SNEGSKA (reference sequence). There are 16 residues in the CDR3. The V and J ends lost 3 bases and 3 bases, in that order; junction bases with no gene match: 11. For the CDR3, the DNA is TGCAGTGCTAGTATATCGGCGGGAGAGATCTACAATGAGCAGTTCTTC. Translated: CSASISAGEIYNEQFF.

V gene TRBV9 combines with J gene TRBJ1-1, with D possibly being TRBD1 (6 bases). This CDR3 is 14 amino acids long. Looked up from germline, CDR1 is SGDLS and CDR2 is YYNGEE. The V gene lost 0 bases and the J gene lost 1 base, with 7 bases spanning the gap. This CDR3 reads CASSVGTANTEAFF. CDR3 coding DNA: TGTGCCAGCAGCGTAGGGACAGCGAACACTGAAGCTTTCTTT.

This clonotype was counted only a few times. The rearrangement uses TRBV6-5 and TRBJ2-3; D remains ambiguous. CDR3 length: 16 residues. The V and J ends lost 6 bases and 3 bases respectively, with 19 bases between them. Per the germline V gene, CDR1 is MNHEY and CDR2 is SVGAGI. The CDR3 coding sequence is TGTGCCAGCAGCCACGCACCAGGTACCCCGACAGATACGCAGTATTTT. Residues: CASSHAPGTPTDTQYF.

CDR3 bases: TGTGCCAGCAGCCAAGAGGGACCGGTCGCCGGGGAGCTGTTTTTT. Its translation is CASSQEGPVAGELFF. V usage is TRBV4-2 and J usage is TRBJ2-2; either TRBD1 or TRBD2 may fit D (5 bases each). This CDR3 region has 15 residues. Germline CDR1 and CDR2: LGHNA and YNFKEQ. V shed 0 bases and J shed 6 bases, with 11 bases lying between them.

The V call is TRBV9, the J call TRBJ1-1; 8 positions match TRBD1. Germline V CDR1 and CDR2: SGDLS, YYNGEE. The CDR3 is made up of 15 amino acids. V was pared by 3 bases and J by 3 bases, with 7 bases of the junction left unmatched. DNA for the CDR3: TGTGCCAGCAGCGCTAAGACGACAGGGGACACTGAAGCTTTCTTT. Translating gives CASSAKTTGDTEAFF.

Ten or more counts support this clonotype. The rearrangement uses TRBV2 and TRBJ2-5; 10 bases match TRBD2. With V trimmed by 2 bases and J by 0 bases, 15 bases remained unmatched. Germline V gene data show CDR1 as SNHLY and CDR2 as FYNNEI. The CDR3 sequence is 20 residues long. The CDR3 reads CASSEMDFEASGGDQETQYF. CDR3 coding DNA: TGTGCCAGCAGTGAAATGGACTTCGAGGCTAGCGGGGGAGACCAAGAGACCCAGTACTTC.

The rearrangement joins TRBV20-1 to TRBJ2-1; 8 bases map to TRBD2. The germline gives CDR1 DFQATT, CDR2 SNEGSKA (reference sequence). V lost 3 bases and J lost 4; bases outside the gene matches: 8. This CDR3 spans 15 amino acids. CDR3 region: CSARRVAGFYNEQFF. CDR3 nucleotide sequence: TGCAGTGCTAGGAGGGTAGCGGGGTTTTACAATGAGCAGTTCTTC.

There are a few counts of this clonotype. This chain uses TRBV18 with TRBJ2-1; 14 bases align to TRBD2. Germline V gene lookup returns CDR1 KGHSH and CDR2 LQKENI. With V trimmed by 0 bases and J by 0 bases, 10 bases remained unmatched. CDR3 length: 21 residues. This CDR3 reads CASSPPKGLAGEGSSYNEQFF. In DNA form, the CDR3 reads TGTGCCAGCTCACCACCGAAGGGACTAGCGGGAGAGGGGAGCTCCTACAATGAGCAGTTCTTC.

Only a few counts were recorded for this clonotype. The chain recombines TRBV29-1 with TRBJ1-2; 7 nucleotides align to TRBD1. With V trimmed by 4 bases and J by 6 bases, 8 bases remained unmatched. The CDR3 contains 13 residues. In germline, CDR1 is SQVTM, CDR2 ANQGSEA. The DNA of the CDR3 is TGCAGCGTTGGTCATCGGACAGGTGATGGCTACACCTTC. Protein: CSVGHRTGDGYTF.

The chain uses TRBV29-1 and TRBJ2-5; TRBD1 agrees at 7 bases. Germline values: CDR1 SQVTM, CDR2 ANQGSEA. CDR3 size: 15 residues. V was clipped by 0 bases and J by 5 bases; unmatched bases: 9. The CDR3 bases are TGCAGCGTTGAAGATCCCCGACAGGGAATGGAGACCCAGTACTTC. Residues: CSVEDPRQGMETQYF.

This clonotype has ten or more counts. This chain joins TRBV4-3 and TRBJ2-2, with TRBD2 identical over 7 bases. CDR1 LGHNA and CDR2 YSLEER come from the germline V gene. This CDR3 spans 17 amino acids. With 4 bases clipped from V and 5 bases from J, the junction kept 13 bases outside the gene matches. CDR3 residues: CASSPQGGGRKTGELFF. The CDR3 DNA reads TGCGCCAGCAGCCCCCAGGGAGGCGGGAGAAAAACCGGGGAGCTGTTTTTT.

This clonotype was seen at least ten times. The chain is built from TRBV5-1 and TRBJ2-5; possibly TRBD1 for D (6 bases). The CDR3 is 14 residues long. Germline CDR1 reads SGHRS; CDR2 reads YFSETQ. Trimming pared 4 bases from V and 4 bases from J, leaving 14 bases between. This chain's CDR3 is CASSPSGGSETQYF. The CDR3 DNA is TGCGCCAGCAGCCCCAGTGGGGGCTCAGAGACCCAGTACTTC.

The chain couples TRBV15 to TRBJ2-3; 8 bases are a match to TRBD2. With V trimmed by 0 bases and J by 6 bases, 14 bases remained unmatched. The germline CDR1 and CDR2 sequences are LNHNV and YYDKDF (reference sequence). The CDR3 spans 18 residues. This CDR3 is CATSREVKLGGAEDTQYF. The CDR3 bases are TGTGCCACCAGCAGAGAAGTAAAACTCGGGGGGGCGGAGGATACGCAGTATTTT.

The J gene is TRBJ1-5, the V gene TRBV12-3 or TRBV12-4; D possibly corresponds to TRBD1 (5 bases). The CDR3 extends over 15 amino acids. Trimming took off 2 bases at V and 7 bases at J, with 15 bases between the two ends. The CDR3 DNA follows: TGTGCCAGCAGTTTATTGGGGGGGGGAGAACAGCCCCAGCATTTT. The encoded protein is CASSLLGGGEQPQHF.

This clonotype showed up just a few times. This chain uses TRBV12-3 or TRBV12-4 with TRBJ2-2; no clear D. This CDR3 is built from 13 residues. Trimming removed 11 bases from V and 3 bases from J, with 13 bases in between. The CDR3 sequence is CASGARHTGELFF. In nucleotides, the CDR3 is TGTGCCTCGGGTGCCAGGCACACCGGGGAGCTGTTTTTT.

This clonotype was detected a few times. The V and J genes are TRBV6-2 or TRBV6-3 and TRBJ1-1; D remains unclear. This CDR3 spans 13 amino acids. Looked up from germline, CDR1 is MNHEY and CDR2 is SVGEGT. V dropped 6 bases and J dropped 1 base, with 9 bases sitting between them. CDR3 in amino acids: CASSRERNTEAFF. CDR3 coding DNA: TGTGCCAGCAGCCGTGAGAGGAACACTGAAGCTTTCTTT.

The chain combines TRBV11-2 with TRBJ2-7, with 13 bases matching TRBD2. J lost 5 bases, V lost 5 bases, and 12 bases had no gene match. This CDR3 is built from 17 residues. The germline V gene encodes CDR1 SGHAT and CDR2 FQNNGV. Written as DNA, the CDR3 is TGTGCCAGCAGCCGTTTGACTAGCGGGAGGATCGGGAACGAGCAGTACTTC. Its translation is CASSRLTSGRIGNEQYF.

This clonotype came up a few times. CDR3 sequence: CASSLTSGSNSPLHF. The DNA of the CDR3 is TGTGCCAGCAGCTTAACGTCAGGGTCCAATTCACCCCTCCACTTT. J is TRBJ1-6 and V is TRBV7-2; weak D call: TRBD1 (5 bases). V lost 2 bases, J lost 7 bases, and 12 bases lay in between. Germline CDR1 and CDR2: SGHTA and FQGNSA. CDR3 length: 15 residues.

The rearrangement joins TRBV7-2 to TRBJ1-4, with unresolved D. Germline V gives CDR1 SGHTA, CDR2 FQGNSA. Between the trimmed V and J ends, which lost 1 base and 0 bases, there was a span of 6 bases. The CDR3 consists of 15 residues. The CDR3 bases are TGTGCCAGCAGCTTAGAACGTTCAACTAATGAAAAACTGTTTTTT. Translating gives CASSLERSTNEKLFF.

This clonotype was recorded once. This sequence joins TRBV7-2 and TRBJ2-7; 8 bases are shared with TRBD2. The junction had 7 bases not matched to a gene; V was cut back by 1 base and J by 2 bases. The V gene's germline CDR1 is SGHTA and CDR2 FQGNSA. This CDR3 contains 16 residues. CDR3 sequence (DNA): TGTGCCAGCAGCTTAGGTGGCGGGAGGAGCCCCTACGAGCAGTACTTC. It yields the protein CASSLGGGRSPYEQYF.

The chain has TRBV4-1 and TRBJ1-1; weak D call: TRBD1 (5 bases). The CDR3 extends over 14 amino acids. Germline CDR1 and CDR2: MGHRA and YSYEKL. Trimming shortened V by 3 bases and J by 1 base, and 9 bases separated the two germline ends. The CDR3 reads CASSHQGSNTEAFF. DNA of the CDR3: TGCGCCAGCAGCCATCAGGGCTCGAACACTGAAGCTTTCTTT.

This clonotype has a handful of counts. The chain links TRBV9 to TRBJ2-3; TRBD2 aligns across 13 bases. V trimming: 0 bases; J trimming: 6 bases; junction bases outside the gene matches: 4. The CDR3 spans 16 residues. Germline CDR1 SGDLS, CDR2 YYNGEE. In nucleotides, the CDR3 is TGTGCCAGCAGCGTAGGGACTAGCGGGAGTCTGGATACGCAGTATTTT. Residues: CASSVGTSGSLDTQYF.